A selection of T cell receptor beta chains follows, all from one sample in a study of somatic mutations in cytotoxic T cells in rheumatoid arthritis. The table came from immunoSEQ multiplex PCR; TCRdb's copy has only in-frame clones and leaves some out. Among 6,500 to 8,500 clones listed, roughly 77% were seen once. The material sequenced was CD8+ T cells sorted from blood. These receptors were obtained from an adult with rheumatoid arthritis. Both conserved end residues are part of each CDR3. Fields, in order: clone size, J gene, D gene, V gene, CDR3 DNA, CDR3 protein. The D gene is left open where the match is weak. Size values are once, few and many counts, or a class for expanded clones, and some rows have none.

- TRBJ2-1 TRBD1 TRBV10-3 TGTGCCATCAGTGCTCCGGGACAGGGCTACAATGAGCAGTTCTTC CAISAPGQGYNEQFF
- TRBJ1-6 - TRBV6-6 TGTGCCAGCAGTCGAGGACGGGAGGGTAATTCACCCCTCCACTTT CASSRGREGNSPLHF
- TRBJ1-1 - TRBV21-1 TGTGCCAGCAGCCAGGCGCTAGCTACAATTCGCACTGAAGCTTTCTTT CASSQALATIRTEAFF
- TRBJ1-1 - TRBV5-4 TGTGCCAGCAGCCCCCGACAGGAGTCGAACACTGAAGCTTTCTTT CASSPRQESNTEAFF
- TRBJ1-5 - TRBV19 TGTGCCAGTAGTATAGGGCACCTTAGCAATCAGCCCCAGCATTTT CASSIGHLSNQPQHF
- TRBJ1-2 TRBD1 TRBV9 TGTGCCAGCAGCGCTCGAGACCCCCGGGACAGCAATAACTATGGCTACACCTTC CASSARDPRDSNNYGYTF
- TRBJ2-5 TRBD2 TRBV4-1 TGCGCCAGCAGCCAAGATCTTGGACTAGCGGGGGGACAAGAGACCCAGTACTTC CASSQDLGLAGGQETQYF
- TRBJ2-1 TRBD2 TRBV4-3 TGCGCCAGCAGCCAAGCGCAGCACAGCGGGGTAAAGCAGTTCTTC CASSQAQHSGVKQFF
- TRBJ1-1 - TRBV9 TGTGCCAGCAGCGCTAGACAGCCCTGGAGGGACACTGAAGCTTTCTTT CASSARQPWRDTEAFF
- TRBJ1-4 TRBD1 TRBV6-1 TGTGCCAGCAGTGAAGGAAGGACAGGGCGTGAAAAACTGTTTTTT CASSEGRTGREKLFF
- TRBJ2-2 TRBD2 TRBV7-6 TGTGCCAGCTTAGTGGGGACTACGAACACCGGGGAGCTGTTTTTT CASLVGTTNTGELFF
- TRBJ1-5 - TRBV7-2 TGTGCCAGCAGCTTAGGGGAAATTTGGGAGCCCCAGCATTTT CASSLGEIWEPQHF
- TRBJ2-3 - TRBV9 TGTGCCAGCAGCGTAGAGGGGGGGTCTTTTACAGATACGCAGTATTTT CASSVEGGSFTDTQYF
- TRBJ2-3 - TRBV7-6 TGTGCCAGCAGCCCCACTCAGGGGATGACAGATACGCAGTATTTT CASSPTQGMTDTQYF
few TRBJ2-1 TRBD1 TRBV9 TGTGCCAGCAGCGTAGGTCAGGGGGCGATCAATGAGCAGTTCTTC CASSVGQGAINEQFF
- TRBJ1-1 - TRBV7-9 TGTGCCAGCAGTTATGGGTGGGCTGAAGCTTTCTTT CASSYGWAEAFF
- TRBJ2-3 TRBD2 TRBV7-2 TGTGCCAGCAGCTTAGTTAGGGGCGGGGGGGACGAAGATACGCAGTATTTT CASSLVRGGGDEDTQYF
- TRBJ2-2 - TRBV7-9 TGTGCCAGCATGGGACCGGGACAAAGTAATGTCGGGGAGCTGTTTTTT CASMGPGQSNVGELFF
- TRBJ1-1 - TRBV6-5 TGTGCCTGTTGGACGGTCTCCACTGAAGCTTTCTTT CACWTVSTEAFF
- TRBJ2-7 - TRBV5-1 TGCGCCAGCAGCTTGGTTCCCGGGACCGCCGAGCAGTACTTC CASSLVPGTAEQYF
- TRBJ2-5 - TRBV7-3 TGTGCCAGCAGCTTAGGGGGGGCCGTGGAGACCCAGTACTTC CASSLGGAVETQYF
- TRBJ2-5 - TRBV20-1 TGCAGTGCTAGAGATGTAGAGACCCAGTACTTC CSARDVETQYF
large TRBJ1-5 - TRBV19 TGTGCCAGTAGACGGACGGTTTATAGCAATCAGCCCCAGCATTTT CASRRTVYSNQPQHF
- TRBJ2-2 - TRBV28 TGTGCCAGCAGTTCCGGGTTAACCACCGGGGAGCTGTTTTTT CASSSGLTTGELFF
- TRBJ1-5 - TRBV6-1 TGTGCCAGCAGGACACAAGGTTATAGCAATCAGCCCCAGCATTTT CASRTQGYSNQPQHF
few TRBJ1-6 TRBD1 TRBV7-9 TGTGCCAGCAGCTTACCCGGACAGGGCAAGAATTCACCCCTCCACTTT CASSLPGQGKNSPLHF
- TRBJ2-4 - TRBV4-2 TGTGCCAGCAGCCAAGCCTGGTTAACCAAAAACATTCAGTACTTC CASSQAWLTKNIQYF
- TRBJ2-7 - TRBV7-2 TGTGCCAGCAGCCCTCCGGCAGGGACCACCTACGAGCAGTACTTC CASSPPAGTTYEQYF
- TRBJ1-2 - TRBV5-1 TGCGCCAGCAGCACGGACAGTGATGGCTACACCTTC CASSTDSDGYTF
- TRBJ1-4 - TRBV14 TGTGCCAGCAGCCAAGATCAGGGTTTTAATGAAAAACTGTTTTTT CASSQDQGFNEKLFF
medium-sized TRBJ2-1 - TRBV7-9 TGTGCCAGCAGCTTAGCTACTTGGCATCCTCCGAACAATGAGCAGTTCTTC CASSLATWHPPNNEQFF
- TRBJ2-7 TRBD2 TRBV18 TGTGCCAGCTCACCCGGCCCGGGGGGAGGGTTAAACGAGCAGTACTTC CASSPGPGGGLNEQYF
- TRBJ2-7 - TRBV6-5 TGTGCCAGCAGTTACTCTTTTATGCTTTTGCCCAACGAGCAGTACTTC CASSYSFMLLPNEQYF
- TRBJ1-5 - TRBV4-3 TGCGCCAGCAGCCAAGAGGCAGGGCTCAATCAGCCCCAGCATTTT CASSQEAGLNQPQHF
- TRBJ2-1 TRBD1 TRBV2 TGTGCCAGCAGTGAGGGGACAGGACGCGTCATTAACAATGAGCAGTTCTTC CASSEGTGRVINNEQFF
- TRBJ2-1 - TRBV5-1 TGCGCCAGCAGCCCGACGGGAGATGAGCAGTTCTTC CASSPTGDEQFF
- TRBJ2-7 - TRBV19 TGTGCCAGTAGTGGAAGATCTGGTTACGAGCAGTACTTC CASSGRSGYEQYF
- TRBJ2-3 TRBD1 TRBV4-3 TGCGCCAGCAGCCCGGACAGGGAGGTCACAGATACGCAGTATTTT CASSPDREVTDTQYF
- TRBJ1-1 TRBD1 TRBV19 TGTGCCAGTAGTATATTAGGACAGGGAAGCACTGAAGCTTTCTTT CASSILGQGSTEAFF
- TRBJ1-1 - TRBV5-1 TGCGCCAGCAGCGATAATCCACCGCCGAACACTGAAGCTTTCTTT CASSDNPPPNTEAFF
- TRBJ2-5 TRBD1 TRBV6-1 TGTGCCAGCAGCCGGGACAGCGGTTCGGCAGAGACCCAGTACTTC CASSRDSGSAETQYF
- TRBJ1-2 - TRBV19 TGTGCCAGTATCGGGACTGTCTATGGCTACACCTTC CASIGTVYGYTF
few TRBJ2-7 - TRBV28 TGTGCCAGCAGTTTCCCGGGGGATGAATACGAGCAGTACTTC CASSFPGDEYEQYF
- TRBJ2-7 - TRBV6-1 TGTGCCAGCAGTGTTGGGACGGTCGCCTACGAGCAGTACTTC CASSVGTVAYEQYF
once TRBJ1-2 TRBD1 TRBV5-6 TGTGCCAGCAGCTTTCAGGACAGGGAAGCCTATGGCTACACCTTC CASSFQDREAYGYTF